This T cell receptor beta chain was sequenced in a study of regulatory T cells in long-lasting Graves disease. Details on this clonotype: Its antigen remains unknown.

Deletions cut 0 bases from V and 4 bases from J, with 13 bases between. Per the germline V gene, CDR1 is ENHRY and CDR2 is SYGVKD. The CDR3 loop spans 16 amino acids. The study, taken as a whole, reports: Compared with new cases, persistent Graves' patients showed reduced TCR diversity.

Indicated time point: persistent/refractory GD, antithyroid drugs over 5 years with positive TRAb. The TCR library used RNA extracted from PBMCs. Roughly 10 milliliters of peripheral blood were taken and placed in EDTA tubes. Construction of TCR beta libraries relied on iRepertoire HTBI primers and on Arm-PCR targeting CDR3 regions. TCRdb re-called the multiplex PCR reads with MiXCR, one entry per CDR3 protein. Of roughly 300,000 distinct CDR3 sequences listed, around a fifth were seen once; the top ten hold less than 35%. This sequence joins TRBV10-3 and TRBJ1-5, with a possible D match to TRBD1 (5 bases). This sample comprised peripheral blood mononuclear cells (PBMCs), obtained when the disease was refractory, from a patient treated with antithyroid drugs. The sequence was obtained from a female donor with Graves disease. CDR3 sequence reads: CAISESLGETNQPQHF. As DNA, the CDR3 is TGTGCCATCAGTGAGTCTCTGGGGGAGACTAATCAGCCCCAGCATTTT.